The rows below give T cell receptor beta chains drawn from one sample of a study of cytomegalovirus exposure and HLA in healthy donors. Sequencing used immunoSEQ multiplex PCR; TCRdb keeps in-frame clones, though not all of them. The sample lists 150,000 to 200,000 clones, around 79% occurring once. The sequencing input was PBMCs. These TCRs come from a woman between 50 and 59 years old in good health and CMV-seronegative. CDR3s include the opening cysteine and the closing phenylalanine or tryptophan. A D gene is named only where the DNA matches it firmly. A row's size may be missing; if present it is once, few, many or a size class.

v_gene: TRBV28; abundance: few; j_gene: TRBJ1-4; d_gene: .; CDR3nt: TGTGCCAGCAGTTTGCGTACGTATAATGAAAAACTGTTTTTT; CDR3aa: CASSLRTYNEKLFF
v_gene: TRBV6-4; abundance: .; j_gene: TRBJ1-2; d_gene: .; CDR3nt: TGTGCCAGCAGTGACTCAGGCAGGGCGGAGTATGGCTACACCTTC; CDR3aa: CASSDSGRAEYGYTF
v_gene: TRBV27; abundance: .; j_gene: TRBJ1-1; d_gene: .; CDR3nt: TGTGCCAGCAGTCCCTGGACAGAGAACACTGAAGCTTTCTTT; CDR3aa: CASSPWTENTEAFF
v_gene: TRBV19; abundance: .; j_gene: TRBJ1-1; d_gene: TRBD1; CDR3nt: TGTGCCAGTATTTCCGGGACAGCACTAGGGAACACTGAAGCTTTCTTT; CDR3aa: CASISGTALGNTEAFF
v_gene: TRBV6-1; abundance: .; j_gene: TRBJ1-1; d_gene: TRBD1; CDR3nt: TGTGCCAGCAGTGAATTTCGGACAGGGGTGAACACTGAAGCTTTCTTT; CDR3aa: CASSEFRTGVNTEAFF
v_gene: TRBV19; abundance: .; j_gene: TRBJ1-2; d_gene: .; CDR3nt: TGTGCCAGTAACCCCGGACAGCCTAACTATGGCTACACCTTC; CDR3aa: CASNPGQPNYGYTF
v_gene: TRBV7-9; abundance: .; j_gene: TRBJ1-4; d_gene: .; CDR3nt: TGTGCCAGCAGCCTGGACAGAGGAAAACTGTTTTTT; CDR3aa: CASSLDRGKLFF
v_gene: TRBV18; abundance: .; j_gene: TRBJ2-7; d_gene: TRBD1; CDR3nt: TGTGCCAGCTCACGCCTCGGGACAGGGAAAGGCGAGCAGTACTTC; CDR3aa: CASSRLGTGKGEQYF
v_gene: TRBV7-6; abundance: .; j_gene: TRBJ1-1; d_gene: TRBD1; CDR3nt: TGTGCCAGCAGCTTAGCGCGATTGGGACAGGGAATCACTGAAGCTTTCTTT; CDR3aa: CASSLARLGQGITEAFF
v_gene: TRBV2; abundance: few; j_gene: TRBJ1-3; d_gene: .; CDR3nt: TGTGCCAGCACCTGGCCCTCTGGAAACACCATATATTTT; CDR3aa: CASTWPSGNTIYF
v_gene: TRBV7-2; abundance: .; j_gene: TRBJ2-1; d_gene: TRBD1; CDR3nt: TGTGCCAGCAGCTTCGGGGCAGGGGGTAGGGATGAGCAGTTCTTC; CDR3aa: CASSFGAGGRDEQFF
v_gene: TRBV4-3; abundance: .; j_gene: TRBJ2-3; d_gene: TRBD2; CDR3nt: TGCGCCAGCAGGCCGCAGGCGGGAGGCACAGATACGCAGTATTTT; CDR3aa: CASRPQAGGTDTQYF
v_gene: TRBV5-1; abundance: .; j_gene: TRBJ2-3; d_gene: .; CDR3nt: TGCGCCAGCAGCTCCCCCGGGGGGACATCTACAGATACGCAGTATTTT; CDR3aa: CASSSPGGTSTDTQYF
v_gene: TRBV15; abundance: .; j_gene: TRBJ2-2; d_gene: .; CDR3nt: TGTGCCACCAGCAGAGATCCAGGGGCGAACACCGGGGAGCTGTTTTTT; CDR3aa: CATSRDPGANTGELFF
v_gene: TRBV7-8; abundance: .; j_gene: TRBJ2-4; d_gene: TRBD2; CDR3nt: TGTGCCAGCAGCTCGGGACTAGCGGGAGGGAACTACTTAAACATTCAGTACTTC; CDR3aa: CASSSGLAGGNYLNIQYF
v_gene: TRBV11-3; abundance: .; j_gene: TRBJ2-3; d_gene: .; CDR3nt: TGTGCCAGCAGCCTCCGGGAGATAGATACGCAGTATTTT; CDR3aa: CASSLREIDTQYF
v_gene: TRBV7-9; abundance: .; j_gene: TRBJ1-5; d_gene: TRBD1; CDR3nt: TGTTCCAGCAGCTCTACCCGGGACAGGATAAATCAGCCCCAGCATTTT; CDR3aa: CSSSSTRDRINQPQHF
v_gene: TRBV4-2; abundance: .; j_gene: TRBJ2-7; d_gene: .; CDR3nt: TGTGCCAGCAGCCAAGAGCTCCTCCTATCCTACGAGCAGTACTTC; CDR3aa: CASSQELLLSYEQYF
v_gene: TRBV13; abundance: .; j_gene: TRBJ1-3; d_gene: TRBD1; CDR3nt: TGTGCCAGCAGCTATGGACAGGTTGGAAACACCATATATTTT; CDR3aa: CASSYGQVGNTIYF
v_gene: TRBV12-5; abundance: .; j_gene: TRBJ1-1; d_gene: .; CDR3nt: TGTGCTAGTGGTTTGGCCTCCCGGGGGGGACCGAACACTGAAGCTTTCTTT; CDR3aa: CASGLASRGGPNTEAFF
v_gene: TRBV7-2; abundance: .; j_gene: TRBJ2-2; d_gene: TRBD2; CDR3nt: TGTGCCAGCAGCTTAAGGGGGACTAGCGGGGGAACCGGGGAGCTGTTTTTT; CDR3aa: CASSLRGTSGGTGELFF
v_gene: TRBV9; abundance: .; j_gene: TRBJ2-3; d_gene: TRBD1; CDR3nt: TGTGCCAGCAGCGTAGGGCCTAGGGGGCTGGGTGGCACAGATACGCAGTATTTT; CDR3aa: CASSVGPRGLGGTDTQYF
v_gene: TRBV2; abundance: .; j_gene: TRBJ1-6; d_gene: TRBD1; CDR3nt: TGTGCCAGCAGGAGGGGGCCTATAGCGAATGCGCGGGTTGAACCCCTCCACTTT; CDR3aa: CASRRGPIANARVEPLHF
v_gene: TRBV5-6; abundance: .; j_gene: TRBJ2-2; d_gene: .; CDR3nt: TGTGCCAGCAGCTCCGAGGTGGCGGAAGGCACCGGGGAGCTGTTTTTT; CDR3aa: CASSSEVAEGTGELFF
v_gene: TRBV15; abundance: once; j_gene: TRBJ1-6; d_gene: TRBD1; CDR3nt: TGTGCCACCAGCAGAGATCAGGGGGAGAACCCCTATAATTCACCCCTCCACTTT; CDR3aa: CATSRDQGENPYNSPLHF
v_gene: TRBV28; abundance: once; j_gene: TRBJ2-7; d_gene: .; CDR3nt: TGTGCCAGCAGTTTATCCCCGTACGAGCAGTACTTC; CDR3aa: CASSLSPYEQYF
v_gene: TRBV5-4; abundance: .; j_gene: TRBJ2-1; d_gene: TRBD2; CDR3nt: TGTGCCAGCAGCTTCCGACTAGCGGGGGTGACAGCCAATGAGCAGTTCTTC; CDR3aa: CASSFRLAGVTANEQFF
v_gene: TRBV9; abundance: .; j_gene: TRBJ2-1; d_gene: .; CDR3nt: TGTGCCAGCAGCTATCGGGACTTTTCCTTTTACAATGAGCAGTTCTTC; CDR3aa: CASSYRDFSFYNEQFF
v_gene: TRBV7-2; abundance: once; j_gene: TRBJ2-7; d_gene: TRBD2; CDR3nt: TGTGCCAGCAGCCCGAGCGGGGGGAACTACGAGCAGTACTTC; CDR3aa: CASSPSGGNYEQYF
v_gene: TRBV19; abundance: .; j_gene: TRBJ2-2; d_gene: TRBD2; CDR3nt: TGTGCCAGTAGTCCTTCGACTAGCGCCCCAACCGGGGAGCTGTTTTTT; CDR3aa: CASSPSTSAPTGELFF
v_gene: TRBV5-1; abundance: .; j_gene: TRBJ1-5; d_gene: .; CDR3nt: TGCGCCAGCAGCTTGACATACAGAGATAGCAATCAGCCCCAGCATTTT; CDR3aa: CASSLTYRDSNQPQHF
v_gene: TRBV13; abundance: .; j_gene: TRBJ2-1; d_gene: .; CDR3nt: TGTGCCAGCAGCCGCCGGGACTCCAATGAGCAGTTCTTC; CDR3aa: CASSRRDSNEQFF
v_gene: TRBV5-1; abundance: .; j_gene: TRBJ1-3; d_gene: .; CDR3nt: TGCGCCAGCAGCTTGTTGGACACAATCTCTGGAAACACCATATATTTT; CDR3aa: CASSLLDTISGNTIYF
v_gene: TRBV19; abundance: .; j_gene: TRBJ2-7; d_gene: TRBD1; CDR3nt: TGTGCCAGTAGTCGGGACAGGGCGGCGTCCTACGAGCAGTACTTC; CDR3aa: CASSRDRAASYEQYF
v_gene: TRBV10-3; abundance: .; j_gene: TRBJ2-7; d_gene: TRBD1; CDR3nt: TGTGCCATCAGTGGTGACAGGGGGCGGAGGGAGCAGTACTTC; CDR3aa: CAISGDRGRREQYF
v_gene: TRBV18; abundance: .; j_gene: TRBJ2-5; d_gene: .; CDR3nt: TGTGCCAGCTCACGAGGACAGTCAGAGACCCAGTACTTC; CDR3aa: CASSRGQSETQYF
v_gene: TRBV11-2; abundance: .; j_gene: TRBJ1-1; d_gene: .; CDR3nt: TGTGCCAGCAGCTTAACTTGGGCTCGGACCGGACAGCCTATCGAAGCTTTCTTT; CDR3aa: CASSLTWARTGQPIEAFF
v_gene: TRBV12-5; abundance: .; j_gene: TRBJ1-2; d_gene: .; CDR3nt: TGTGCTAGTGGTTTGGTAATGGGCTTAAAGATGGGCTACACCTTC; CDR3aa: CASGLVMGLKMGYTF
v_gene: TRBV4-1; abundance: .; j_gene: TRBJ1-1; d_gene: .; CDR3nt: TGCGCCAGCAGCCCCTCCCGGGGGAGAACTGAAGCTTTCTTT; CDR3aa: CASSPSRGRTEAFF
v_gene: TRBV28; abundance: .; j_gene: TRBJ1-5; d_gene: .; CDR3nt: TGTGCCAGCAGTTTCGCGCGGGCGGGAGGCAATCAGCCCCAGCATTTT; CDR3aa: CASSFARAGGNQPQHF
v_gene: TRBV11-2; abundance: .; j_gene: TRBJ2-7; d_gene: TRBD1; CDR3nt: TGTGCCAGCAGCTCGCAGGGGGCGCTTAGCTACGAGCAGTACTTC; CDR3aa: CASSSQGALSYEQYF
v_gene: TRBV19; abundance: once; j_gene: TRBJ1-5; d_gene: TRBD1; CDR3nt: TGTGCCAGTATTAAGACAGGGAGGAATAGCAATCAGCCCCAGCATTTT; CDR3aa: CASIKTGRNSNQPQHF
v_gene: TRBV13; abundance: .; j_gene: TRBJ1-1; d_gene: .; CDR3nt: TGTGCCAGCAGCTTACGGGGGGGGAACACTGAAGCTTTCTTT; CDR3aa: CASSLRGGNTEAFF
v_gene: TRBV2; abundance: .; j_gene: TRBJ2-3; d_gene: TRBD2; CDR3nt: TGTGCCAGCAGTGATGGACTAGCGGGGGTGGCGCAGTATTTT; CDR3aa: CASSDGLAGVAQYF
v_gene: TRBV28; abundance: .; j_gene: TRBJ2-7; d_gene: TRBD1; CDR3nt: TGTGCCAGCAGTTTGACAGGGGAGTTCTACGAGCAGTACTTC; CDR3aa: CASSLTGEFYEQYF
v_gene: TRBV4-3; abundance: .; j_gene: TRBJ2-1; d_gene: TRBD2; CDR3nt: TGCGCCAGCAGCCAAACGTCAGCGGGGGCATACAATGAGCAGTTCTTC; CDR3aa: CASSQTSAGAYNEQFF
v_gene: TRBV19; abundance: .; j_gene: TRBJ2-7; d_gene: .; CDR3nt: TGTGCCAGTAGCGATAACAGGGTTACTAACTACGAGCAGTACTTC; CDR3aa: CASSDNRVTNYEQYF
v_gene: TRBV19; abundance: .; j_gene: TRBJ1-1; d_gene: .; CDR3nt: TGTGCCAGTAGTATCGAGGGCGGACCGAACACTGAAGCTTTCTTT; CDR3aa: CASSIEGGPNTEAFF
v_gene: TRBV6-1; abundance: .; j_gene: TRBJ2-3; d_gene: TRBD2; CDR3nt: TGTGCCAGCAGTGAAAGGACTAGCGGAGGCACAGATACGCAGTATTTT; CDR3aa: CASSERTSGGTDTQYF
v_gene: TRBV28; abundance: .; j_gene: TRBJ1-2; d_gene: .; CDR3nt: TGTGCCAGCACCACCGACAGGTCCACCTATGGCTACACCTTC; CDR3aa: CASTTDRSTYGYTF
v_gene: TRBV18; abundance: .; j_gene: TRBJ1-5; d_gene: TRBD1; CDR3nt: TGTGCCAGCTCCGCGGGACAGGGGGCTCGGCAGCCCCAGCATTTT; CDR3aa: CASSAGQGARQPQHF
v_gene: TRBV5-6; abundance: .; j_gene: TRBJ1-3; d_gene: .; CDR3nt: TGTGCCAGCAGCCTTGTCTCTGGAAACACCATATATTTT; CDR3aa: CASSLVSGNTIYF
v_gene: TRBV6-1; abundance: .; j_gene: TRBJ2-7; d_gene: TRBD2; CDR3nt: TGTGCCAGCAGTGAAGCCTTAGCGGGAGGTTACGAGCAGTACTTC; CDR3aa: CASSEALAGGYEQYF
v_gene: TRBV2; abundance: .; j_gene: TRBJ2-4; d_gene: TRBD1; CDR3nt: TGTGCCAGCAGTGTGGAGACAGGGGGCTATGGATTGGCCAAAAACATTCAGTACTTC; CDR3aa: CASSVETGGYGLAKNIQYF